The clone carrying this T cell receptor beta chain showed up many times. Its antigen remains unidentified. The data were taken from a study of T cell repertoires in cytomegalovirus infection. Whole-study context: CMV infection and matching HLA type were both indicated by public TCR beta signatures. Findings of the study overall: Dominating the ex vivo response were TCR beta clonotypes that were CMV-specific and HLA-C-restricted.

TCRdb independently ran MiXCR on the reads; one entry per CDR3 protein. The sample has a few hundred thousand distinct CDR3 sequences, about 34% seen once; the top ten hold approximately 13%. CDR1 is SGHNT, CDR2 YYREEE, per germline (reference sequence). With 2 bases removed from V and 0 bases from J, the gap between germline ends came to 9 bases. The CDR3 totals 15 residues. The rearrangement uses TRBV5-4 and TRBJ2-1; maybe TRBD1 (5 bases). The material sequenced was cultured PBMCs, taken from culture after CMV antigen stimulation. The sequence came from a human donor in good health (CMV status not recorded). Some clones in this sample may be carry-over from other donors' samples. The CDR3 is CASSLGQGSYNEQFF. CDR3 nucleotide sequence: TGTGCCAGCAGCTTAGGGCAGGGCTCCTACAATGAGCAGTTCTTC.